This T cell receptor beta chain stems from a study of cytomegalovirus exposure and HLA in healthy donors. Study outcomes and limitations: Association of a missense DCLRE1C variant with TCR beta V- and J-gene trimming was reported in a later analysis. DRB1 showed the most TCR associations and HLA-C the fewest in a later analysis, as rates varied by HLA locus.

In its sample, this clone is medium-sized. Its antigen remains unknown. PCR employed 60 Vbeta and 13 Jbeta primers. Libraries were prepared by immunoSEQ multiplex PCR; TCRdb keeps only in-frame clonotypes and omits some of them. Of roughly 74,000 clones in the sample, 78% were seen once. Material: PBMCs. This receptor was obtained from a man aged 40-49 years in good health and CMV-seronegative.

The CDR3 sequence: CASSVGQEPNAKAFF. The CDR3 region has the DNA TGTGCCAGCAGCGTGGGACAGGAACCGAACGCCAAAGCTTTCTTT. The chain has TRBV2 and TRBJ1-1; 8 bases match TRBD1. From germline, CDR1 is SNHLY and CDR2 FYNNEI. The trim removed 6 bases at V and 9 bases at J, leaving 15 bases unmatched. This CDR3 comprises 15 residues.